The 5 T cell receptor beta chains reported below all come from one sample, sequenced in a study of regulatory T cells in long-lasting Graves disease. Sequencing libraries for TCR beta were prepared with iRepertoire HTBI primers and Arm-PCR of CDR3 regions. TCRdb reanalysed the multiplex PCR reads using MiXCR and keeps one entry per CDR3 protein. The sample includes roughly 530,000 distinct CDR3 sequences, 15% to 20% of them seen just once. Time point indicated: newly diagnosed GD, antithyroid drugs for less than 3 months. RNA extracted from PBMCs served as the sequencing template. The sample also formed part of further work on T cells in Graves' hyperthyroidism and ophthalmopathy.

The source material was peripheral blood mononuclear cells (PBMCs), sampled at new diagnosis, from a patient treated with antithyroid drugs. Receptors were obtained from a woman aged 35-60 years with Graves disease.

There are many counts of this clonotype. The chain couples TRBV3-1 to TRBJ2-3; the D gene is possibly TRBD1 (5 bases). The CDR3 sequence is 13 residues long. The V gene's germline CDR1 is LGHDT and CDR2 YNNKEL (reference sequence). The V gene lost 6 bases and the J gene lost 7 bases, with 14 bases spanning the gap. CDR3 in amino acids: CASRLTPGYTQYF. As DNA, the CDR3 is TGTGCCAGCAGACTTACCCCAGGGTATACGCAGTATTTT.

This clonotype was seen ten or more times. This chain uses TRBV7-8 with TRBJ2-4; a weak D match, TRBD2 (6 bases). The CDR3 totals 12 residues. The V gene lost 4 bases and the J gene lost 9 bases, with 10 bases spanning the gap. The germline V gene encodes CDR1 SGHVS and CDR2 FQNEAQ. The CDR3 DNA reads as TGTGCCAGCAGCTCGACTAGTTTCATTCAGTACTTC. It encodes CASSSTSFIQYF.

This clonotype was seen only a few times. The V call is TRBV5-4, the J call TRBJ1-2; TRBD1 might be the D (6 bases). The V end was cut by 4 bases, the J end by 5 bases, with 15 bases between. Germline V gene lookup returns CDR1 SGHNT and CDR2 YYREEE (reference sequence). The CDR3 spans 14 residues. Here the CDR3 reads CASSIQGSGYGYTF. The CDR3 nucleotides are TGTGCCAGCAGCATCCAGGGGAGTGGGTATGGCTACACCTTC.

Ten or more counts support this clonotype. This rearrangement joins TRBV2 to TRBJ2-7, with D possibly being TRBD1 (5 bases). Trimming left V 6 bases short and J 0 bases short, with 12 bases between. The CDR3 is 14 residues long. Germline-derived CDR1 and CDR2 are SNHLY and FYNNEI. CDR3 in amino acids: CASRADTSSYEQYF. DNA for the CDR3: TGTGCCAGCAGGGCGGACACAAGCTCCTACGAGCAGTACTTC.

The rearrangement joins TRBV19 to TRBJ2-5; 7 bases line up with TRBD1. CDR1 is LNHDA, CDR2 SQIVND, per germline (reference sequence). The CDR3 covers 14 residues. The V and J ends lost 5 bases and 1 base, in that order; junction bases with no gene match: 4. The CDR3 nucleotides are TGTGCCAGTAGTGAATACAGGGGCCAAGAGACCCAGTACTTC. This encodes CASSEYRGQETQYF.